This TCR beta chain was captured by sequencing in a study of monozygotic twins with cystic fibrosis. Sequencing was performed with immunoSEQ multiplex PCR; in TCRdb, only in-frame clones are kept and a portion is missing. The sample carries about 30,000 clones, about nine tenths recorded once. Trimming shortened V by 2 bases and J by 9 bases, and 20 bases separated the two germline ends. The CDR3 covers 16 residues. The germline gives CDR1 KGHSH, CDR2 LQKENI. Sample: blood. The rearrangement links TRBV18 to TRBJ1-5, with D uncertain. The source of this sequence is a girl aged 2 to 10 with cystic fibrosis. The CDR3 region has the DNA TGTGCCAGCTCACCAAGCGGCGGTCCTACGAGCGGGCCCCAGCATTTT. Amino acids: CASSPSGGPTSGPQHF. The variable domain in full, completed from reference TRBV18 and TRBJ1-5, reads NAGVMQNPRHLVRRRGQEARLRCSPMKGHSHVYWYRQLPEEGLKFMVYLQKENIIDESGMPKERFSAEFPKEGPSILRIQQVVRGDSAAYFCASSPSGGPTSGPQHFGDGTRLSIL.